This record covers a single T cell receptor (beta chain). This sample is drawn from a study of blood T cell repertoires in COVID-19. Data came from immunoSEQ multiplex PCR; TCRdb stores just in-frame clones and leaves some out. The sample holds about 160,000 clones, around 80% seen once. J gave up 4 bases and V 6 bases, and 6 bases lay outside the gene matches. The CDR3 extends over 14 amino acids. Germline V gives CDR1 MNHEY, CDR2 SVGAGI. Sequencing was done on a sample of PBMCs or T cells enriched from blood (not recorded which). This sequence was found in a woman aged 55-75 years who had recovered from COVID-19. The chain carries TRBV6-5 and TRBJ1-5, with 7 bases that match TRBD1. DNA of the CDR3: TGTGCCAGCAGCTGGGGACAGAATAATCAGCCCCAGCATTTT. This encodes CASSWGQNNQPQHF.